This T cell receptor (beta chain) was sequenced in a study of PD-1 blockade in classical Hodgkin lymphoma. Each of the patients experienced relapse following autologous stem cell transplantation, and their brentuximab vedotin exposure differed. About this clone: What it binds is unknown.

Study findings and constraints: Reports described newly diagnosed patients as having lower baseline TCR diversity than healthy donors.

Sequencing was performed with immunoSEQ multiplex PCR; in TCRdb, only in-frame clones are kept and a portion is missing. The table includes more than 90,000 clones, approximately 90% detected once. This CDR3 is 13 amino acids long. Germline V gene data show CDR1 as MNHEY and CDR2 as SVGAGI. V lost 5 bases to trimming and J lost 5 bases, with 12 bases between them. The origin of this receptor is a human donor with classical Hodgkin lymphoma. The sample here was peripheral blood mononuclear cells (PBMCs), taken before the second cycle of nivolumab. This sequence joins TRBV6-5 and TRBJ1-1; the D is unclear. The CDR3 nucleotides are TGTGCCAGCAGTCCGCCGCTAATGACTGAAGCTTTCTTT. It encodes CASSPPLMTEAFF.